These T cell receptor beta chains were read from a single sample in a study of shared clonotypes between healthy human individuals. Here immunoSEQ multiplex PCR was the method, and the copy in TCRdb shows in-frame clones only, minus some. Of 560,000 or so clones listed, around 96% are singletons. Sequencing input: naive CD8+ T cells sorted from blood. Every receptor here comes from a woman in her twenties or thirties in good health. Both conserved end residues are part of each CDR3. D genes are given only for firm matches. Size is stated for part of the rows, as once, few or many counts, or as a class when the clone is expanded.

v_gene	d_gene	abundance	j_gene	CDR3nt	CDR3aa
TRBV9	TRBD2	-	TRBJ2-2	TGTGCCAGCAGCGTAACCGGGAGGGTTAACACCGGGGAGCTGTTTTTT	CASSVTGRVNTGELFF
TRBV11-2	TRBD2	-	TRBJ2-7	TGTGCCAGCAGCACAAGAAGCAGAGGGACTATTAATCCCGAGCAGTACTTC	CASSTRSRGTINPEQYF
TRBV7-9	TRBD2	-	TRBJ2-5	TGTGCCAGCAGCTCCCAACTAGCGGGGAACCAAGAGACCCAGTACTTC	CASSSQLAGNQETQYF
TRBV27	-	-	TRBJ2-6	TGTGCCAGCACTTCTGGGGCCAACGTCCTGACTTTC	CASTSGANVLTF
TRBV4-1	-	-	TRBJ1-1	TGCGCCAGCAGCCAAACGCGTGGGACTGAAGCTTTCTTT	CASSQTRGTEAFF
TRBV11-2	-	-	TRBJ2-7	TGTGCCAGCAGCCATCACCAGGATGGGCTTCGCTCCTACGAGCAGTACTTC	CASSHHQDGLRSYEQYF
TRBV7-6	-	once	TRBJ1-5	TGTGCCAGCAGCCCAGGACTGGGGGGAGAGCCTCAGCCCCAGCATTTT	CASSPGLGGEPQPQHF
TRBV5-1	-	-	TRBJ2-1	TGCGCCAGCAGCTTGGCCCGGGGAGCCCCGACGGATGAGCAGTTCTTC	CASSLARGAPTDEQFF
TRBV11-2	-	-	TRBJ2-5	TGTGCCAGCGCACGATCCGGGACACCAAAAGAGACCCAGTACTTC	CASARSGTPKETQYF
TRBV25-1	-	-	TRBJ2-7	TGTGCCAGCAGTGAAATCACAGGGCAGCACGAGCAGTACTTC	CASSEITGQHEQYF
TRBV18	-	-	TRBJ2-3	TGTGCCAGCTCACCGAAAGACGGACCGGGCGTCACAGATACGCAGTATTTT	CASSPKDGPGVTDTQYF
TRBV2	-	-	TRBJ2-5	TGTGCCAGCAGTGAAGCGGCCCAAGAGACCCAGTACTTC	CASSEAAQETQYF
TRBV7-7	-	-	TRBJ2-7	TGTGCCAGCAGCTTCGGATCCGATAGCGAGCAGTACTTC	CASSFGSDSEQYF
TRBV5-8	-	-	TRBJ1-4	TGTGCCAGCAGCTTAGGGAATGAAAAACTGTTTTTT	CASSLGNEKLFF
TRBV28	-	-	TRBJ2-1	TGTGCCAGCAGATCCGACCAGAGCTCCTACAATGAGCAGTTCTTC	CASRSDQSSYNEQFF
TRBV5-1	-	-	TRBJ1-3	TGCGCCAGCAGCGTGTGGTACCCGGTTACTAGAAACACCATATATTTT	CASSVWYPVTRNTIYF
TRBV2	TRBD1	-	TRBJ2-1	TGTGCCAGCAGTGAAACCTTGACAGGGCGGAATGAGCAGTTCTTC	CASSETLTGRNEQFF
TRBV19	TRBD1	-	TRBJ2-1	TGTGCCAGTAGTATGGTTGACAGGGGACACAATGAGCAGTTCTTC	CASSMVDRGHNEQFF
TRBV11-1	-	-	TRBJ2-2	TGTGCCAGCAGCTTGGGTAGGAACACCGGGGAGCTGTTTTTT	CASSLGRNTGELFF
TRBV15	-	-	TRBJ2-1	TGTGCCACCAGCAGAGGTTCAGGGGCTTTCAATGAGCAGTTCTTC	CATSRGSGAFNEQFF
TRBV19	-	-	TRBJ1-1	TGTGCCAGTACTCTTGGGCAGTCCGGAGACACTGAAGCTTTCTTT	CASTLGQSGDTEAFF
TRBV5-1	TRBD2	-	TRBJ2-7	TGCGCCAGCAGTAGTAGCGGGAGTGACTACGAGCAGTACTTC	CASSSSGSDYEQYF
TRBV30	-	few	TRBJ1-1	TGTGCCTGGCGAGGACGGAAGAACACTGAAGCTTTCTTT	CAWRGRKNTEAFF
TRBV4-2	TRBD1	-	TRBJ1-2	TGTGCCAGCAGCCAAGATCTTCAGGGGGGGTCGGATGGCTACACCTTC	CASSQDLQGGSDGYTF
TRBV18	TRBD2	-	TRBJ2-3	TGTGCCAGCTCCCAGGTATTTGCGGGAGGGAGCACAGATACGCAGTATTTT	CASSQVFAGGSTDTQYF
TRBV28	TRBD1	-	TRBJ2-7	TGTGCCAGCAGTTCCGGGGACAGCTCCTACGAGCAGTACTTC	CASSSGDSSYEQYF
TRBV7-3	-	-	TRBJ2-2	TGTGCCAGCAGCTTAACCGGCAGCGCCACCGGGGAGCTGTTTTTT	CASSLTGSATGELFF
TRBV5-1	TRBD2	-	TRBJ2-5	TGCGCCAGCAGCTTGACTAGCGGAGAGACCCAGTACTTC	CASSLTSGETQYF
TRBV28	-	-	TRBJ1-3	TGTGCCAGCAGTTCAAGGAGCTCTGGAAACACCATATATTTT	CASSSRSSGNTIYF
TRBV5-1	-	-	TRBJ1-4	TGCGCCAGCAGCACATGGGACGGCGGGCACGAGCTGTTTTTT	CASSTWDGGHELFF
TRBV28	-	-	TRBJ2-1	TGTGCCAGCAGTTTAGGGGTAAACTCCTACAATGAGCAGTTCTTC	CASSLGVNSYNEQFF